This T cell receptor (beta chain) stems from a study of blood T cell repertoires in COVID-19 (dated by TCRdb to between 2020 and 2021). Broadly, across the study: The collaborator samples originated in the United States, Italy and Spain and spanned the acute and convalescent phases of COVID-19. The samples were drawn from two sources: the first 160 participants of the ongoing ImmuneRACE study, and 1,254 subjects contributed by 6 global collaborators. Sample metadata almost always included a de-identified subject ID, COVID-19 status, age in years and sex. The material from the prospective study consisted of cDNA or gDNA derived from T cells, B-cell-depleted T cells, or PBMCs. A freely available public database, intended as a resource for researchers studying the immune response to SARS-CoV-2, is where the repertoires were released. HLA class I and class II types, where available, came from metadata supplied by the sample provider rather than from assay-based typing. Subjects who had been exposed to COVID-19, were actively infected with it, or had recovered from it provided the deeply sampled blood TCRbeta repertoires that made up the dataset.

The study at large found these results: Clinical and demographic metadata were provided uncurated, with the amount varying by source and participant.

A note on this clone: Its antigen is currently not known. Base qualities are not at hand, and no much larger clone is one base apart.

TCRbeta CDR3 regions were amplified from genomic DNA using the immunoSEQ Assay, a bias-controlled multiplex PCR. The paper's processing steps were these. The number of nucleated cells in each sample was estimated by amplification of reference gene primers within the assay. Sequence reads were collapsed and filtered to measure the absolute abundance of every unique TCRbeta CDR3 rearrangement. Productive Simpson clonality was computed per sample as the square root of Simpson's diversity index over productive rearrangements. This is the immuneACCESS table as TCRdb keeps it, with only in-frame sequences that have V and J called. A part of the clones is gone; compared with another copy, unresolved V genes explain less than half, and the rest is unexplained. The V and J calls and clone size come from that table; D and trimming were worked out from the DNA. The sample data list over 110,000 clones, and approximately 90% of these were observed just once. The ten largest make up about 28% of the sample.

Trimming removed 6 bases from V and 0 bases from J; the gene matches leave 3 bases unexplained. The germline V gene sets CDR1 to SGHRS and CDR2 to YFSETQ. The CDR3 numbers 13 residues from cysteine through phenylalanine. Only the CDR3 DNA stays, 39 bases, in frame from base 1. Collaborating institutions collected whole blood in K2EDTA tubes following their own protocols. For TCRbeta analysis, collaborators shipped samples as frozen whole blood, isolated PBMCs, or DNA extracted from either of those sample types. The chain is encoded by TRBV5-1 joined to TRBJ2-7; the junction holds 7 bases that match TRBD1. The clonotype comes from a human donor in a cohort sampled during active COVID-19. The sequenced material came from peripheral blood. In nucleotides, the sequence is TGCGCCAGCAATGACAGGGACTCCTACGAGCAGTACTTC. It encodes CASNDRDSYEQYF.